The T cell receptor (beta chain) under discussion was sequenced for a study of blood T cell repertoires in COVID-19. Study information: Samples representing acute and convalescent COVID-19 were sourced from the United States, Italy and Spain. The analysed material was cDNA or gDNA that came from T cells, B-cell-depleted T cells, or PBMCs.

CDR1 and CDR2 (germline): LNHDA, SQIVND (reference sequence). Germline trimming cut 3 bases from V and 3 bases from J; bases unmatched to any gene: 4. CDR3 size: 14 residues. Under the authors' procedure: The authors estimated nucleated cell counts from reference gene primer amplification. Method: immunoSEQ multiplex PCR; TCRdb's copy keeps in-frame clones and lacks some. V and J calls plus clone size are reproduced from that table; the DNA served to infer D and trimming. The table records roughly 250,000 clones, 82% of them present only once. The J gene is TRBJ1-2, the V gene TRBV19; TRBD1 aligns across 7 bases. The sequenced sample was peripheral blood. This receptor was identified in a woman aged 70-85 years with acute or convalescent COVID-19. The DNA for the CDR3 is TGTGCCAGTAGTATCAACAGGGGTGACTATGGCTACACCTTC. Protein: CASSINRGDYGYTF.